One and the same sample provided the 8 T cell receptor beta chains below, sequenced in a study of blood T cells in healthy people across ages. A second PCR of about 6 to 11 cycles used a sample-barcoded 5' primer and a J-beta primer mix. TCRdb analysed the 5' RACE reads with MiXCR anew, one entry per CDR3 protein. The top ten hold around a fifth of the sample, which has almost 1 million distinct CDR3 sequences, roughly half seen once. The sample consisted of blood. All receptors derive from a woman aged 60-70 years in good health.

The chain carries TRBV2 and TRBJ2-7; D is possibly TRBD1 (6 bases). From germline, CDR1 is SNHLY and CDR2 FYNNEI. Trimming stripped 5 bases from V and 2 bases from J, with 13 bases between. This CDR3 has 14 residues. The CDR3 sequence: CASSNRDTPYEQYF. DNA of the CDR3: TGTGCCAGCAGTAACCGGGACACTCCCTACGAGCAGTACTTC.

J is TRBJ2-1 and V is TRBV7-8; the D call may be TRBD1 or TRBD2 (5 bases each). CDR3 length: 16 residues. The ends were cut back, 4 bases at V and 1 base at J, with 14 bases in the middle. Per germline, CDR1 SGHVS and CDR2 FQNEAQ. CDR3 region: CASSSRVARSYNEQFF. CDR3 nucleotide sequence: TGTGCCAGCAGCTCCAGGGTAGCGCGATCCTACAATGAGCAGTTCTTC.

Only a few counts were recorded for this clonotype. The chain links TRBV7-2 to TRBJ2-1, with TRBD2 identical over 9 bases. Germline-derived CDR1 and CDR2 are SGHTA and FQGNSA. The CDR3 loop spans 17 amino acids. Trimming cost V 5 bases and J 1 base; bases outside gene matches: 9. The CDR3 spells CASSRKRAGGSYNEQFF. The CDR3 nucleotides read TGTGCCAGCAGCCGCAAGCGAGCGGGAGGATCCTACAATGAGCAGTTCTTC.

The V call is TRBV7-2, the J call TRBJ2-1; D perhaps matches TRBD2 (7 bases). The CDR3 length is 15 residues. Deletions cut 2 bases from V and 9 bases from J, with 17 bases between. In germline, CDR1 is SGHTA, CDR2 FQGNSA. Here the CDR3 reads CASSLSGGGGGEQFF. The CDR3 bases are TGTGCCAGCAGCTTATCTGGGGGGGGAGGGGGTGAGCAGTTCTTC.

The chain uses TRBV4-1 and TRBJ2-5; D not certain. The CDR3 is 15 residues long. V lost 5 bases and J lost 5, with 18 bases in between. Germline V gene data show CDR1 as MGHRA and CDR2 as YSYEKL. CDR3 bases: TGCGCCAGCAGCTCCCATCGGGTCGCGACGGAGACCCAGTACTTC. Amino acid sequence: CASSSHRVATETQYF.

This clonotype showed up just a few times. The J gene is TRBJ2-3, the V gene TRBV15, with D perhaps matching TRBD1 or TRBD2 (5 bases each). The V gene's germline CDR1 is LNHNV and CDR2 YYDKDF (reference sequence). Trimming pared 5 bases from V and 0 bases from J, leaving 9 bases between. This CDR3 is built from 14 residues. CDR3 protein: CATSRGTSTDTQYF. The CDR3 coding sequence is TGTGCCACCAGCCGAGGGACCAGCACAGATACGCAGTATTTT.

A note on this clonotype: A much larger clone sits a single nucleotide away, making a read error possible. The rearrangement links TRBV7-6 to TRBJ2-4, with D perhaps matching TRBD1 (6 bases). The assigned J gene may be wrong: the sequence end matches TRBJ2-5 better. Germline V gene data show CDR1 as SGHVS and CDR2 as FNYEAQ. CDR3 length: 12 amino acids. This CDR3 is CASSQGTETQYF. The DNA of the CDR3 is TGTGCCAGCAGCCAGGGGACGGAGACCCAGTACTTC.

The V call is TRBV27, the J call TRBJ2-5; a weak D match, TRBD1 (6 bases). From germline, CDR1 is MNHEY and CDR2 SMNVEV (reference sequence). V was clipped by 6 bases and J by 1 base, with 15 bases between them. This CDR3 comprises 15 residues. CDR3 sequence reads: CASSLGQISQETQYF. CDR3 DNA sequence: TGTGCCAGCAGCCTCGGACAGATAAGCCAAGAGACCCAGTACTTC.